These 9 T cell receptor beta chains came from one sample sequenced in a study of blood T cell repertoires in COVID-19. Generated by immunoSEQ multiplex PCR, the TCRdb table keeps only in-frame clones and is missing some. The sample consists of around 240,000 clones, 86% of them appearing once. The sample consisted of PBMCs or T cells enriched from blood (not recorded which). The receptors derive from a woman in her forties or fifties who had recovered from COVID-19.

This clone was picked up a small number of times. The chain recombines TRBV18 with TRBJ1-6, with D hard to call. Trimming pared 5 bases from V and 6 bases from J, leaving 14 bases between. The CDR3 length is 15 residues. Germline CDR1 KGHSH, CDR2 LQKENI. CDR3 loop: CASSINRGTNSPLHF. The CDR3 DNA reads TGTGCCAGCTCAATTAACCGGGGTACTAATTCACCCCTCCACTTT.

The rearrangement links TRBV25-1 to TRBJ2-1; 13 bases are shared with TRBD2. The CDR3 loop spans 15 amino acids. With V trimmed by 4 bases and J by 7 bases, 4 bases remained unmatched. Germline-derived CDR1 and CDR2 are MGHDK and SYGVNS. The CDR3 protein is CASSGGTSGKNEQFF. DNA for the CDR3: TGTGCCAGCAGTGGCGGGACTAGCGGGAAGAATGAGCAGTTCTTC.

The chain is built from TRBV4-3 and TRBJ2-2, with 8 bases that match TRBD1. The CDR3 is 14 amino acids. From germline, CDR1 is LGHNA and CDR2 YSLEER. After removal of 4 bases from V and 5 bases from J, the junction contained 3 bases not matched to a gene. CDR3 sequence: CASSLGQVTGELFF. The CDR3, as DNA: TGCGCCAGCAGCCTGGGACAGGTTACCGGGGAGCTGTTTTTT.

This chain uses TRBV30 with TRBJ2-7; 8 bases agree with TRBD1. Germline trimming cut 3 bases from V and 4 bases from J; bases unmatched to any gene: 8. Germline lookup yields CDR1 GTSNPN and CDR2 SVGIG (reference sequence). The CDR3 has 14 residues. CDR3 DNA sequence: TGTGCCTGGAGGGGGGCAGGGGGCTCGTACGAGCAGTACTTC. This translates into CAWRGAGGSYEQYF.

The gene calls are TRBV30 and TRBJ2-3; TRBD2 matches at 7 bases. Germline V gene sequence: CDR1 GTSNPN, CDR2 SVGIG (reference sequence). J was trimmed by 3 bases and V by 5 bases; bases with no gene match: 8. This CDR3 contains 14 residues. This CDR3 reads CAWGLGSLTDTQYF. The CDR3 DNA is TGTGCCTGGGGACTAGGTAGTTTAACAGATACGCAGTATTTT.

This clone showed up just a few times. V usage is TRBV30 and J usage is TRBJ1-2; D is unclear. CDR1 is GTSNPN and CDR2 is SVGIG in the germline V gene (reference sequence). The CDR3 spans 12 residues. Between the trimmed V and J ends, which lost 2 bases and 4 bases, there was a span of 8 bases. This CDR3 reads CAWSNPSYGYTF. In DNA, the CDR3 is TGTGCCTGGAGTAACCCGAGCTATGGCTACACCTTC.

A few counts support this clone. CDR3 amino acids: CASSKTTAASRNQPQHF. The CDR3 DNA reads as TGTGCCAGCTCAAAGACGACAGCCGCCAGTCGCAATCAGCCCCAGCATTTT. This chain uses TRBV18 with TRBJ1-5; a possible D gene is TRBD1 (5 bases). V was trimmed by 5 bases and J by 2 bases, leaving 19 bases between them. This CDR3 region has 17 residues. Germline values: CDR1 KGHSH, CDR2 LQKENI. The full variable domain, its missing parts supplied by reference TRBV18 and TRBJ1-5, is NAGVMQNPRHLVRRRGQEARLRCSPMKGHSHVYWYRQLPEEGLKFMVYLQKENIIDESGMPKERFSAEFPKEGPSILRIQQVVRGDSAAYFCASSKTTAASRNQPQHFGDGTRLSIL.

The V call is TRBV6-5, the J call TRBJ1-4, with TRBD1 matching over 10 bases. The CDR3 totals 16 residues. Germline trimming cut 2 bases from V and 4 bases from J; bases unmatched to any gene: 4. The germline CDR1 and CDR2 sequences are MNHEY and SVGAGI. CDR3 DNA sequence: TGTGCCAGCAGTTACGGGGGACAGGGGATTAATGAAAAACTGTTTTTT. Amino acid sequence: CASSYGGQGINEKLFF.

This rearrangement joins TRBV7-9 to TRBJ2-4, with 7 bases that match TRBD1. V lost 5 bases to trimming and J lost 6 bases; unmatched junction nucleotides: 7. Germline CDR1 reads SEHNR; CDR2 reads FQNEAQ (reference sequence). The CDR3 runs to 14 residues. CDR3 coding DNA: TGTGCCAGCAGCCCCGTATACAGGGGAAACATTCAGTACTTC. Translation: CASSPVYRGNIQYF.